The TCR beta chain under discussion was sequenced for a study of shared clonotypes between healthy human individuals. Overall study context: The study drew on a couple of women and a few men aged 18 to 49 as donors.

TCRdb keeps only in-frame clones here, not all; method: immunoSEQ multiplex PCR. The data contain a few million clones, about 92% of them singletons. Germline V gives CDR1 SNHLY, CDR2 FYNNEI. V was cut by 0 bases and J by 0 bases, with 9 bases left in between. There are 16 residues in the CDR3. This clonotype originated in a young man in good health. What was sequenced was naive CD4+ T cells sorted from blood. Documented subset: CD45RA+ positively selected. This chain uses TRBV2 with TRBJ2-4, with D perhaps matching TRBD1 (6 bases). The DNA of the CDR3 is TGTGCCAGCAGTGAAGCAAAGGGGGTAGCCAAAAACATTCAGTACTTC. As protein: CASSEAKGVAKNIQYF.